This T cell receptor beta chain was obtained from a study of persistence of HIV-infected CD4 T cells. As to this clone: No antigen is known for it.

Lysates of CMV-infected fibroblasts at approximately 10 ug/mL stimulated these cells. CD40L/CD69 double-negative CD45RO-high memory CD4+ T cells were collected. For at least 4 years, plasma HIV-1 RNA was undetectable (<50 copies/mL). Study-level points and caveats: Proviral oligoclonality tracked with TCR oligoclonality within the same sorted cells.

V shed 1 base and J shed 5 bases, with 15 bases lying between them. CDR1 SGHTA and CDR2 FQGTGA come from the germline V gene. The CDR3 is 16 amino acids. Sequencing used immunoSEQ version 4 in survey mode. Only in-frame clones appear in the TCRdb table, and some are missing; sequencing was by immunoSEQ multiplex PCR. The profile shows tens of thousands of clones, more than 75% of them singletons. The material sequenced was CD4+ T cells sorted from PBMCs after approximately 19-hour stimulation, taken from a patient who received antiretroviral therapy. The rearrangement uses TRBV7-3 and TRBJ2-1; D may be TRBD1 (6 bases). The origin of this receptor is an adult woman with HIV who was CMV-seropositive. The CDR3 loop reads CASSLRGQGLNNEQFF. CDR3 DNA sequence: TGTGCCAGCAGCTTAAGGGGGCAGGGCCTCAACAATGAGCAGTTCTTC. The whole variable domain, remainder taken from reference TRBV7-3 and TRBJ2-1, is GAGVSQTPSNKVTEKGKYVELRCDPISGHTALYWYRQSLGQGPEFLIYFQGTGAADDSGLPNDRFFAVRPEGSVSTLKIQRTERGDSAVYLCASSLRGQGLNNEQFFGPGTRLTVL.